One sample yielded the 27 T cell receptor beta chains listed below, sequenced in a study of control samples from healthy donors and cancer patients. Here immunoSEQ multiplex PCR was the method, and the copy in TCRdb shows in-frame clones only, minus some. The profile shows 80,000 to 100,000 clones, roughly 92% of them singletons. The material sequenced was blood. These TCRs come from a human donor in good health. The donor label of this sample is uncertain.

The chain recombines TRBV4-3 with TRBJ1-6; D is undetermined. Germline assignment: CDR1 LGHNA and CDR2 YSLEER. This CDR3 has 13 residues. Deletions cut 0 bases from V and 12 bases from J, with 9 bases between. The CDR3 loop is CASSQDWNQPLHF. In nucleotides, the CDR3 is TGCGCCAGCAGCCAAGATTGGAACCAACCCCTCCACTTT.

This clone appeared once. The chain employs TRBV29-1 and TRBJ1-1; possible D gene TRBD1, 6 bases. With 7 bases removed from V and 0 bases from J, the gap between germline ends came to 12 bases. Per the germline V gene, CDR1 is SQVTM and CDR2 is ANQGSEA. CDR3 length: 13 residues. CDR3 sequence: CSAEGVLNTEAFF. In DNA form, the CDR3 reads TGCAGCGCCGAGGGGGTATTGAACACTGAAGCTTTCTTT.

The rearrangement links TRBV5-7 to TRBJ1-1; D possibly corresponds to TRBD1 (6 bases). Being an ORF, TRBV5-7 has a function that is uncertain. The CDR3 sequence is 13 residues long. V was cut by 5 bases and J by 8 bases, with 16 bases left in between. CDR3 residues: CASRLRQVLEAFF. CDR3 nucleotide sequence: TGTGCCAGCAGACTGAGACAGGTCCTCGAAGCTTTCTTT.

Remarks on this clone: Additional DNA sequences in this sample encode the identical CDR3. The V call is TRBV6-1, the J call TRBJ1-1; D gene uncertain. Germline V gene sequence: CDR1 MNHNS, CDR2 SASEGT. Trimming left V 2 bases short and J 2 bases short, with 6 bases between. The CDR3 is 13 residues long. The CDR3 bases are TGTGCCAGCAGTGAAACGGGAAACACTGAAGCTTTCTTT. Translation gives CASSETGNTEAFF.

This clone has a single count. The gene calls are TRBV3-1 (or the pseudogene TRBV3-2) and TRBJ1-5, with 7 bases lining up with TRBD1. This CDR3 comprises 17 residues. The germline CDR1 and CDR2 sequences are LGHDT and YNNKEL (reference sequence). Trimming cost V 3 bases and J 1 base; bases outside gene matches: 9. This CDR3 is CASSHLRQGFSNQPQHF. The CDR3 coding sequence is TGTGCCAGCAGCCACCTCCGACAGGGTTTCAGCAATCAGCCCCAGCATTTT.

The chain combines TRBV5-6 with TRBJ1-1; D unresolved. The CDR3 runs to 12 residues. Germline CDR1 is SGHDT and CDR2 is YYEEEE. V was trimmed by 2 bases and J by 5 bases, leaving 7 bases between them. CDR3 in amino acids: CASSLRRTEAFF. The CDR3 coding sequence is TGTGCCAGCAGCTTACGGAGGACTGAAGCTTTCTTT.

The chain links TRBV2 to TRBJ2-3; 9 positions match TRBD1. With 9 bases clipped from V and 5 bases from J, the junction kept 3 bases outside the gene matches. Germline assignment: CDR1 SNHLY and CDR2 FYNNEI. This CDR3 contains 12 residues. CDR3 nucleotides: TGTGCCAGTAACAGGGGGCAAGATACGCAGTATTTT. It specifies CASNRGQDTQYF.

The rearrangement links TRBV30 to TRBJ1-2, with D possibly matching TRBD1 (5 bases). The V end lost 2 bases, the J end lost 2 bases, and 12 bases lay between the germline ends. The CDR3 is 14 amino acids. Germline loops: CDR1 GTSNPN, CDR2 SVGIG (reference sequence). CDR3 amino acids: CAWSRGVGNYGYTF. In DNA, the CDR3 is TGTGCCTGGAGTAGGGGAGTGGGGAACTATGGCTACACCTTC.

The chain joins TRBV7-6 to TRBJ1-5; weak D call: TRBD1 (5 bases). The CDR3 has 15 residues. Trimming removed 1 base at V and 4 bases at J, with 11 bases between. Germline V lookup: CDR1 SGHVS, CDR2 FNYEAQ. The CDR3 region is CASSLDGGANQPQHF. The CDR3 nucleotides read TGTGCCAGCAGCTTAGACGGGGGTGCGAATCAGCCCCAGCATTTT.

V usage is TRBV5-8 and J usage is TRBJ2-1; D ambiguous. With 2 bases removed from V and 5 bases from J, the gap between germline ends came to 5 bases. The CDR3 runs to 12 residues. Looked up from germline, CDR1 is SGHTS and CDR2 is YDEGEE. The CDR3 DNA reads as TGTGCCAGCAGCTTTAGCCACAATGAGCAGTTCTTC. Translated: CASSFSHNEQFF.

The J gene is TRBJ2-1, the V gene TRBV7-9, with TRBD1 matching over 9 bases. Trimming cost V 5 bases and J 7 bases; bases outside gene matches: 12. CDR3 length: 16 residues. Germline V gives CDR1 SEHNR, CDR2 FQNEAQ (reference sequence). The CDR3 DNA reads TGTGCCAGCAGCCACCTTCAGGGACAGGGCTTAAATGAGCAGTTCTTC. Translation: CASSHLQGQGLNEQFF.

A single count supports this clone. CDR3 in amino acids: CATSDADRGFYGYTF. The DNA for the CDR3 is TGTGCCACCAGTGATGCAGACAGGGGGTTTTATGGCTACACCTTC. V usage is TRBV24-1 and J usage is TRBJ1-2; the match to TRBD1 covers 9 bases. The CDR3 spans 15 residues. Germline values: CDR1 KGHDR, CDR2 SFDVKD. V was pared by 3 bases and J by 5 bases, with 6 bases of the junction left unmatched.

Comments on this clone: Other nucleotide sequences in the sample specify the same CDR3. The chain combines TRBV5-1 with TRBJ2-3, with 7 bases identical to TRBD1. Trimming removed 4 bases from V and 1 base from J; junction bases left unmatched: 3. The germline V gene encodes CDR1 SGHRS and CDR2 YFSETQ. The CDR3 totals 14 residues. The CDR3 sequence: CASSSGQGTDTQYF. The CDR3 DNA reads TGCGCCAGCAGCAGCGGACAGGGCACAGATACGCAGTATTTT.

The gene calls are TRBV18 and TRBJ1-1, with TRBD1 matching over 7 bases. This CDR3 comprises 15 residues. V shed 9 bases and J 4 bases; nucleotides not matched to a gene: 14. Germline V CDR1 and CDR2: KGHSH, LQKENI. CDR3 in DNA: TGTGCCAGTACGGACCGGGACAGCAGGTTCACTGAAGCTTTCTTT. Protein product: CASTDRDSRFTEAFF.

DNA for the CDR3: TGTGCCAGCAGCTCCGATAGCACAGATACGCAGTATTTT. Translated: CASSSDSTDTQYF. The rearrangement uses TRBV7-3 and TRBJ2-3; no clear D. Germline V gene data show CDR1 as SGHTA and CDR2 as FQGTGA. The CDR3 consists of 13 residues. Trimming cost V 4 bases and J 0 bases, with 5 bases left between them. The variable domain in full, completed from reference TRBV7-3 and TRBJ2-3, reads GAGVSQTPSNKVTEKGKYVELRCDPISGHTALYWYRQSLGQGPEFLIYFQGTGAADDSGLPNDRFFAVRPEGSVSTLKIQRTERGDSAVYLCASSSDSTDTQYFGPGTRLTVL.

The chain combines TRBV5-1 with TRBJ2-7, with 8 bases fitting TRBD1. V trimming: 5 bases; J trimming: 3 bases; junction bases outside the gene matches: 7. In germline, CDR1 is SGHRS, CDR2 YFSETQ. The CDR3 extends over 14 amino acids. The CDR3: CASRPDRAYYEQYF. CDR3 nucleotide sequence: TGCGCCAGCAGACCGGACAGGGCTTACTACGAGCAGTACTTC.

J is TRBJ2-7 and V is TRBV12-5; TRBD1 might be the D (5 bases). V dropped 5 bases and J dropped 7 bases, with 21 bases sitting between them. CDR1 is LGHNT and CDR2 is FRNRAP in the germline V gene. The CDR3 sequence is 15 residues long. The CDR3 protein is CASGPPWQGLGEQYF. The CDR3 region has the DNA TGTGCTAGTGGTCCTCCGTGGCAGGGTTTGGGGGAGCAGTACTTC.

This clone has just a few counts. The rearrangement links TRBV18 to TRBJ1-5; unclear D gene. Trimming took 1 base from V and 0 from J, leaving 4 bases between them. CDR3 length equals 14 residues. Germline lookup yields CDR1 KGHSH and CDR2 LQKENI. The DNA of the CDR3 is TGTGCCAGCTCACCACAGTATAGCAATCAGCCCCAGCATTTT. Protein product: CASSPQYSNQPQHF. Drawing the rest from reference TRBV18 and TRBJ1-5, the complete variable domain is NAGVMQNPRHLVRRRGQEARLRCSPMKGHSHVYWYRQLPEEGLKFMVYLQKENIIDESGMPKERFSAEFPKEGPSILRIQQVVRGDSAAYFCASSPQYSNQPQHFGDGTRLSIL.

The V gene is TRBV12-3 or TRBV12-4, the J gene TRBJ1-4; 8 bases are a match to TRBD1. The CDR3 extends over 13 amino acids. Trimming at V came to 5 bases and at J to 6 bases, leaving 2 bases not matched to a gene. CDR3 sequence (DNA): TGTGCCAGCAGTCCGGGACAGGATGAAAAACTGTTTTTT. It is translated as CASSPGQDEKLFF.

This clone was detected only a few times. The chain combines TRBV19 with TRBJ1-5; TRBD1 aligns across 8 bases. The germline CDR1 and CDR2 sequences are LNHDA and SQIVND (reference sequence). The ends lost 5 bases at V and 4 bases at J; junction bases unmatched: 7. The length of the CDR3 is 15 residues. This chain's CDR3 is CASSLLQGENQPQHF. For the CDR3, the DNA is TGTGCCAGTAGTTTGCTACAGGGGGAAAATCAGCCCCAGCATTTT. The whole variable domain, remainder taken from reference TRBV19 and TRBJ1-5, is DGGITQSPKYLFRKEGQNVTLSCEQNLNHDAMYWYRQDPGQGLRLIYYSQIVNDFQKGDIAEGYSVSREKKESFPLTVTSAQKNPTAFYLCASSLLQGENQPQHFGDGTRLSIL.

The CDR3 is CASSWGTGVNTEAFF. In DNA, the CDR3 is TGTGCCAGCAGCTGGGGGACAGGGGTGAACACTGAAGCTTTCTTT. This chain links TRBV7-2 with TRBJ1-1; 10 bases are shared with TRBD1. V lost 4 bases, J lost 0 bases, and 2 bases stayed unmatched. The germline CDR1 and CDR2 sequences are SGHTA and FQGNSA. The CDR3 loop spans 15 amino acids.

The table lists this clone with a count of one. This sample also contains other DNA sequences that code for the same CDR3. The V gene is TRBV24-1, the J gene TRBJ2-5; 7 nucleotides agree with TRBD1. With 3 bases clipped from V and 4 bases from J, the junction kept 4 bases outside the gene matches. The CDR3 length is 14 residues. Germline CDR1 reads KGHDR; CDR2 reads SFDVKD. This CDR3 is CATSDDRVRETQYF. The CDR3, as DNA: TGTGCCACCAGTGATGACAGGGTTAGAGAGACCCAGTACTTC.

As to this clone: This same CDR3 is encoded by further DNA sequences in the sample. The chain couples TRBV12-3 or TRBV12-4 to TRBJ2-4; no reliable D call. The CDR3 has 13 amino acids. Trimming stripped 6 bases from V and 13 bases from J, with 19 bases between. In nucleotides, the CDR3 is TGTGCCAGCAGCCCCCAACAGAGCTCTGGGCAGTACTTC. Translating it yields CASSPQQSSGQYF.

This sequence joins TRBV7-6 and TRBJ2-1; D is possibly TRBD2 (5 bases). Between the trimmed V and J ends, which lost 5 bases and 9 bases, there was a span of 14 bases. Germline V gene sequence: CDR1 SGHVS, CDR2 FNYEAQ. The CDR3 is made up of 13 amino acids. This CDR3 reads CASSPGSGVEQFF. CDR3 bases: TGTGCCAGCAGCCCGGGGAGTGGAGTTGAGCAGTTCTTC. The full variable domain, completed using reference TRBV7-6 and TRBJ2-1, is GAGVSQSPRYKVTKRGQDVALRCDPISGHVSLYWYRQALGQGPEFLTYFNYEAQQDKSGLPNDRFSAERPEGSISTLTIQRTEQRDSAMYRCASSPGSGVEQFFGPGTRLTVL.

This chain connects TRBV29-1 to TRBJ1-2; 12 bases fit TRBD1. The V and J ends lost 4 bases and 8 bases, in that order; junction bases with no gene match: 5. The germline V gene encodes CDR1 SQVTM and CDR2 ANQGSEA. The CDR3 sequence is 13 residues long. DNA for the CDR3: TGCAGCGTTGGGGGACAGGGGGCCTTGGGCTACACCTTC. Encoded protein: CSVGGQGALGYTF.

This chain uses TRBV3-1 (or the pseudogene TRBV3-2) with TRBJ2-7, with TRBD1 matching over 10 bases. CDR1 is LGHDT and CDR2 is YNNKEL in the germline V gene (reference sequence). The J segment lost 3 bases and the V segment lost 11 bases, leaving 10 bases of the junction unmatched. The CDR3 runs 14 residues. The CDR3 loop reads CASQDRGRFYEQYF. The CDR3 region has the DNA TGTGCCTCCCAAGACAGGGGGCGATTCTACGAGCAGTACTTC.

This rearrangement joins TRBV12-3 or TRBV12-4 to TRBJ1-2; D perhaps matches TRBD1 (6 bases). V lost 5 bases to trimming and J lost 3 bases, with 7 bases between them. CDR3 size: 12 residues. CDR3 DNA: TGTGCCAGCAGTCGACAGGACTATGGCTACACCTTC. It encodes CASSRQDYGYTF.